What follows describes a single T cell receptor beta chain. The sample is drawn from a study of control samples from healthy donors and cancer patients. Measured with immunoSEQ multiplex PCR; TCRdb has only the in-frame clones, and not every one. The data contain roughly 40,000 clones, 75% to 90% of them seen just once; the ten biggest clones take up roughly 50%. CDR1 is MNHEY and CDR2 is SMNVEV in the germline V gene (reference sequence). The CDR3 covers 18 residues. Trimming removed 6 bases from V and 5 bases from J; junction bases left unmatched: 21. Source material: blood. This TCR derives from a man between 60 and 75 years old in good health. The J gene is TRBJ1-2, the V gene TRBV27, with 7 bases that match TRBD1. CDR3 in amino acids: CASSAKQGRSQSPYGYTF. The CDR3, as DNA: TGTGCCAGCAGCGCCAAACAGGGGCGATCCCAGTCACCGTATGGCTACACCTTC.